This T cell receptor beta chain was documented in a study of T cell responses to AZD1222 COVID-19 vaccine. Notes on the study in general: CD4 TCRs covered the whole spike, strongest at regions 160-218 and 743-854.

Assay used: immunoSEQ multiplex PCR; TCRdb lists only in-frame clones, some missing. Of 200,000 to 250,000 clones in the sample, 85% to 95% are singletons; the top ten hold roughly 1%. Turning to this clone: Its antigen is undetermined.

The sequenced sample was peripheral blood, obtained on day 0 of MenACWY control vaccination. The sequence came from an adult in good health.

CDR3 in DNA: TGTGCCAGCAGCGTAGCCCCGGAAAAAGGGAGGGCTCTCACTGAAGCTTTCTTT. Amino acid sequence: CASSVAPEKGRALTEAFF. V usage is TRBV9 and J usage is TRBJ1-1, with no clear D. This CDR3 comprises 18 residues. The V end lost 0 bases, the J end lost 4 bases, and 22 bases lay between the germline ends. Germline values: CDR1 SGDLS, CDR2 YYNGEE.